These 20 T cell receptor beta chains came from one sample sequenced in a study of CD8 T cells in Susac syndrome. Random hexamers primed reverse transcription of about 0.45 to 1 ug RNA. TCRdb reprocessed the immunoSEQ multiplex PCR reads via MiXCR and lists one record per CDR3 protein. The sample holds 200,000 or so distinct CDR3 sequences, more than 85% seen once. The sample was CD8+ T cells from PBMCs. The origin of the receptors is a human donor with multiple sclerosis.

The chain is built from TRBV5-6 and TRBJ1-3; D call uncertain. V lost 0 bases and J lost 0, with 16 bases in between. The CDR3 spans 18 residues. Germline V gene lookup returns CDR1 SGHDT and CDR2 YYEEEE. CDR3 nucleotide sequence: TGTGCCAGCAGCTTGGCCGGCCGACAAGGCTTCTCTGGAAACACCATATATTTT. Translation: CASSLAGRQGFSGNTIYF.

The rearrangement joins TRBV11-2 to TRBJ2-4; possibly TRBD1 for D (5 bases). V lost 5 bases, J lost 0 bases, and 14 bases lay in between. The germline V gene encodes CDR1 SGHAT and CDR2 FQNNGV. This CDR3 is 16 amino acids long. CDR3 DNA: TGTGCCAGCAGCATAGGGGCCATCTTAGCCAAAAACATTCAGTACTTC. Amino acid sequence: CASSIGAILAKNIQYF. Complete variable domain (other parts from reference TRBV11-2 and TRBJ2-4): EAGVAQSPRYKIIEKRQSVAFWCNPISGHATLYWYQQILGQGPKLLIQFQNNGVVDDSQLPKDRFSAERLKGVDSTLKIQPAKLEDSAVYLCASSIGAILAKNIQYFGAGTRLSVL.

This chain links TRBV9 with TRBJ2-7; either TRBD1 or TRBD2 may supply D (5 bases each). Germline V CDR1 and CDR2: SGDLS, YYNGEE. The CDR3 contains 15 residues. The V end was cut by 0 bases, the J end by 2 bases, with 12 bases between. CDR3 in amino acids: CASSVGGMGTYEQYF. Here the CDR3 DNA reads TGTGCCAGCAGCGTAGGGGGGATGGGGACCTACGAGCAGTACTTC.

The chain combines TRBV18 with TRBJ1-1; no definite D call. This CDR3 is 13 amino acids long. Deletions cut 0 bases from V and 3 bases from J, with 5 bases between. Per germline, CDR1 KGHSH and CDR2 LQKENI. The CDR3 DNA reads TGTGCCAGCTCACCACCGACGGACACTGAAGCTTTCTTT. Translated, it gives CASSPPTDTEAFF.

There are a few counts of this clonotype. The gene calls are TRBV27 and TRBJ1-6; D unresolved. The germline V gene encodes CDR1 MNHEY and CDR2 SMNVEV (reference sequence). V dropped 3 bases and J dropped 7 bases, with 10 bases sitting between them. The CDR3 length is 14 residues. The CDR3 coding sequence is TGTGCCAGCAGTTTCGGGGTCCCCAATTCACCCCTCCACTTT. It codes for CASSFGVPNSPLHF.

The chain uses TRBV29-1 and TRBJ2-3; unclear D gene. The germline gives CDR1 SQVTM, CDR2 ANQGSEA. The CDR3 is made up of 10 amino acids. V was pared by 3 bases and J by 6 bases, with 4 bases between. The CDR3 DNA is TGCAGCGTTGATTTGGATACGCAGTATTTT. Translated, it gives CSVDLDTQYF.

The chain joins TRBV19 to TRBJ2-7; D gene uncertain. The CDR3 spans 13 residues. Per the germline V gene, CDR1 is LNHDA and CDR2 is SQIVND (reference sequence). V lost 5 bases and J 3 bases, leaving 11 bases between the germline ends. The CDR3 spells CASSAGPGYEQYF. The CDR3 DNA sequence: TGTGCCAGTAGTGCTGGACCAGGCTACGAGCAGTACTTC. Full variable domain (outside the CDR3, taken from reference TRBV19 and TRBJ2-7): DGGITQSPKYLFRKEGQNVTLSCEQNLNHDAMYWYRQDPGQGLRLIYYSQIVNDFQKGDIAEGYSVSREKKESFPLTVTSAQKNPTAFYLCASSAGPGYEQYFGPGTRLTVT.

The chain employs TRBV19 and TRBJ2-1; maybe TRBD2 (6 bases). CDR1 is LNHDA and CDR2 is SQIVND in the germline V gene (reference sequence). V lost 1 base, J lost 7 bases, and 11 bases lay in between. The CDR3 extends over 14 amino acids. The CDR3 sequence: CASSIAGATNEQFF. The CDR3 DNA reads TGTGCCAGTAGTATAGCGGGAGCGACAAATGAGCAGTTCTTC.

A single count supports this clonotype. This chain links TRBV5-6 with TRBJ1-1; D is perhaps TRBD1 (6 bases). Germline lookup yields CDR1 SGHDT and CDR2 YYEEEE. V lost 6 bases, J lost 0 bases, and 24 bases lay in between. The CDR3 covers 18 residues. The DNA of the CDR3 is TGTGCCAGCACCCTATCATGGGCAGGGGATGGGGTGAACACTGAAGCTTTCTTT. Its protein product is CASTLSWAGDGVNTEAFF.

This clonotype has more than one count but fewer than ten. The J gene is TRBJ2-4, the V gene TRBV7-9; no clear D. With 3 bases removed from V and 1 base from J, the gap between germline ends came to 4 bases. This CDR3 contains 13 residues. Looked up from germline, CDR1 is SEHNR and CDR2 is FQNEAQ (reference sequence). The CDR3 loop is CASSLGAKNIQYF. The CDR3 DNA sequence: TGTGCCAGCAGCTTGGGCGCCAAAAACATTCAGTACTTC.

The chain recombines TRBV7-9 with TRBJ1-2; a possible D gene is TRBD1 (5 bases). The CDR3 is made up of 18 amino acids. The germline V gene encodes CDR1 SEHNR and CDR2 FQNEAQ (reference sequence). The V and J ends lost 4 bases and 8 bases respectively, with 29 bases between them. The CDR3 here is CASSSRLSGARLTSGYTF. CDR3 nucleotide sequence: TGTGCCAGCAGCTCGCGGTTAAGTGGGGCCAGACTTACAAGCGGCTACACCTTC.

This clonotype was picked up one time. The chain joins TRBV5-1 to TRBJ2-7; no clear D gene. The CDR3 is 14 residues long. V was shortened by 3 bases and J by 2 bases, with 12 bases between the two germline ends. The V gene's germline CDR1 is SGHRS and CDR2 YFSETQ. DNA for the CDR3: TGCGCCAGCAGCTCCACTATGACCCCCTACGAGCAGTACTTC. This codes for CASSSTMTPYEQYF.

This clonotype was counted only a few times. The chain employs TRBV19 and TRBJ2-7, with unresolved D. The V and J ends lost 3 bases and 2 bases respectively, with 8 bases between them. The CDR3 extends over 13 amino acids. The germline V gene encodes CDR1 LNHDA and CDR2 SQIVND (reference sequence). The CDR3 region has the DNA TGTGCCAGTAGTATCTCCCTTACCTACGAGCAGTACTTC. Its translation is CASSISLTYEQYF.

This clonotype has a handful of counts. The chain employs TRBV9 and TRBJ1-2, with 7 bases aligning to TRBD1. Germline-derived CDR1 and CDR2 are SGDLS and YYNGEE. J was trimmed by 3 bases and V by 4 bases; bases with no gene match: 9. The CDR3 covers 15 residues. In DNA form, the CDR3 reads TGTGCCAGCAGCCCTCGAACAGGGGTGGACTATGGCTACACCTTC. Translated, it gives CASSPRTGVDYGYTF.

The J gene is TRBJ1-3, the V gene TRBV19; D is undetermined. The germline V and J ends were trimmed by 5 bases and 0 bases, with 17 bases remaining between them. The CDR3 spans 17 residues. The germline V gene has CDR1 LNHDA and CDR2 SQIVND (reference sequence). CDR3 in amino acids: CASSLTPDRPSGNTIYF. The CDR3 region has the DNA TGTGCCAGTAGTCTCACCCCGGACCGTCCCTCTGGAAACACCATATATTTT.

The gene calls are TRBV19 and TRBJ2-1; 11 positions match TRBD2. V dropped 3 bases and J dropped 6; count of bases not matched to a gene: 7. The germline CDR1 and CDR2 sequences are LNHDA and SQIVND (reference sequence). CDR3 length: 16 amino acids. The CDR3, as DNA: TGTGCCAGTAGTATCGCCCTAGCGGGAGGCCTCAATGAGCAGTTCTTC. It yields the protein CASSIALAGGLNEQFF.

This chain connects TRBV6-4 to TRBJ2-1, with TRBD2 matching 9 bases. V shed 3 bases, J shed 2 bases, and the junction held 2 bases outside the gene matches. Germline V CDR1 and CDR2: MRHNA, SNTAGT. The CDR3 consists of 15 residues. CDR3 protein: CASSERGGTYNEQFF. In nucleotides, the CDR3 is TGTGCCAGCAGTGAGCGGGGGGGGACCTACAATGAGCAGTTCTTC.

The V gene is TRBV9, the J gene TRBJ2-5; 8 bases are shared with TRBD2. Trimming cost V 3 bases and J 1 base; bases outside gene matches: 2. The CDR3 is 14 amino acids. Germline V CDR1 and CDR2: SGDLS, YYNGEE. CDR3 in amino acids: CASSGGGTQETQYF. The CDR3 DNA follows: TGTGCCAGCAGCGGCGGGGGGACCCAAGAGACCCAGTACTTC.

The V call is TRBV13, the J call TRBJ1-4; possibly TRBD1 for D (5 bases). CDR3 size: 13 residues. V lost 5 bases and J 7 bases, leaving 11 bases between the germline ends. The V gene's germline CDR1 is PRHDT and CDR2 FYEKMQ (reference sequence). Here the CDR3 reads CASSLGTSEKLFF. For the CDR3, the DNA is TGTGCCAGCAGCCTCGGGACCTCTGAAAAACTGTTTTTT.

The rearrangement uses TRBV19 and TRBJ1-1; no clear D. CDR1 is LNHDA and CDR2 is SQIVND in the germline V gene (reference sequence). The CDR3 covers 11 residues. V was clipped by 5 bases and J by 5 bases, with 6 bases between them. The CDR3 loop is CASSQTTEAFF. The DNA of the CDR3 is TGTGCCAGTAGTCAGACGACTGAAGCTTTCTTT.